This T cell receptor (beta chain) was recorded in a study of CD8+CD57+ T cells in acquired aplastic anemia. Study-level background: Sorted CD4+ and CD8+ cells yielded around 3.3 ug of DNA on average. Study conclusions and caveats: Patients and controls shared 25 to 30 CD8+ CDR3 sequences, which appeared highly expressed in patients and within their immunodominant clones.

The ends lost 4 bases at V and 4 bases at J; junction bases unmatched: 4. Germline values: CDR1 DFQATT, CDR2 SNEGSKA (reference sequence). This CDR3 has 13 residues. Whoever was chosen for sequencing had shown CD8+CD57+ cell expansion by flow cytometry. The enrolled patients all had severe acquired aplastic anemia. Patients had undergone no therapy by the time their blood was sampled. This clonotype was recorded at least ten times. Its antigen is currently unknown. Genomic DNA acted as the template from which TCR beta VDJ combination and CDR3 sequence profiling were carried out. TCRdb itself ran the reads through MiXCR, one entry per CDR3 protein. The table records more than 150,000 distinct CDR3 sequences, 45% to 60% of them present only once.

The chain joins TRBV20-1 to TRBJ2-1, with 7 bases lining up with TRBD2. The sequencing input was sorted CD4+, CD8+, or CD8+CD57+ T cells (not recorded which) from PBMCs. The clonotype originates from a human donor with aplastic anemia. CDR3 sequence (DNA): TGCAGTGCTATGGCGGGGGTTTACAATGAGCAGTTCTTC. This gives the protein CSAMAGVYNEQFF.